The 30 T cell receptor beta chains in this list originate from one sample, sequenced in a study of blood T cell repertoires in COVID-19. Some clones are missing from TCRdb's copy, which holds only in-frame ones; the method was immunoSEQ multiplex PCR. The sample lists almost 300,000 clones; just under 90% were seen once. Sequencing was carried out using peripheral blood. The origin of the receptors is a woman aged 25-40 years with COVID-19, enrolled during active disease.

In its sample, this clone was seen once. Other nucleotide sequences from this sample produce the same CDR3. The gene calls are TRBV29-1 and TRBJ1-1; 7 bases fit TRBD1. Germline V gene sequence: CDR1 SQVTM, CDR2 ANQGSEA. The CDR3 spans 12 residues. The ends lost 6 bases at V and 0 bases at J; junction bases unmatched: 1. CDR3 in amino acids: CSVDRVNTEAFF. As DNA, the CDR3 is TGCAGCGTAGACAGGGTGAACACTGAAGCTTTCTTT.

The V gene is TRBV11-3, the J gene TRBJ1-1, with TRBD1 matching 11 bases. The J segment lost 4 bases and the V segment lost 4 bases, leaving 2 bases of the junction unmatched. Germline CDR1 and CDR2: SGHNT and YENEEA. CDR3 length: 14 amino acids. CDR3 sequence: CASSWTGGTTEAFF. The CDR3 coding sequence is TGTGCCAGCAGCTGGACAGGGGGCACCACTGAAGCTTTCTTT. The full variable domain, its missing parts supplied by reference TRBV11-3 and TRBJ1-1, is EAGVVQSPRYKIIEKKQPVAFWCNPISGHNTLYWYLQNLGQGPELLIRYENEEAVDDSQLPKDRFSAERLKGVDSTLKIQPAELGDSAVYLCASSWTGGTTEAFFGQGTRLTVV.

This chain links TRBV11-3 with TRBJ2-3, with no clear D. Germline V gene lookup returns CDR1 SGHNT and CDR2 YENEEA. The CDR3 consists of 12 residues. The V gene lost 3 bases and the J gene lost 3 bases, with 4 bases spanning the gap. The CDR3 spells CASSFFTDTQYF. CDR3 nucleotides: TGTGCCAGCAGCTTCTTTACAGATACGCAGTATTTT. The variable domain in full, with the rest retrieved from reference TRBV11-3 and TRBJ2-3, is EAGVVQSPRYKIIEKKQPVAFWCNPISGHNTLYWYLQNLGQGPELLIRYENEEAVDDSQLPKDRFSAERLKGVDSTLKIQPAELGDSAVYLCASSFFTDTQYFGPGTRLTVL.

The chain joins TRBV5-4 to TRBJ1-1; tentative D call: TRBD1 (5 bases). V lost 4 bases to trimming and J lost 7 bases, with 17 bases between them. The CDR3 extends over 14 amino acids. Germline values: CDR1 SGHNT, CDR2 YYREEE (reference sequence). CDR3 residues: CASSPMGGLGEAFF. The CDR3 DNA is TGTGCCAGCAGCCCAATGGGGGGTTTAGGTGAAGCTTTCTTT.

The chain employs TRBV5-1 and TRBJ1-1; D gene unclear. This CDR3 is 16 amino acids long. Deletions cut 0 bases from V and 2 bases from J, with 14 bases between. Germline V gene data show CDR1 as SGHRS and CDR2 as YFSETQ. The CDR3 nucleotides are TGCGCCAGCAGCTTGGGGCAGTTCACCGTCAACACTGAAGCTTTCTTT. Its protein product is CASSLGQFTVNTEAFF.

V and J are TRBV11-2 and TRBJ1-2; D might be TRBD1 (5 bases). Trimming pared 9 bases from V and 4 bases from J, leaving 18 bases between. CDR1 is SGHAT, CDR2 FQNNGV, per germline. The CDR3 is 14 residues long. The CDR3 sequence is CASTLGRSAYGYTF. For the CDR3, the DNA is TGTGCCAGTACCCTGGGGCGGTCGGCCTATGGCTACACCTTC.

This clone turned up a few times. The genes are TRBV10-2 and TRBJ2-7; TRBD2 aligns across 10 bases. CDR3 length: 15 amino acids. V gave up 5 bases and J gave up 1 base; unmatched junction bases: 5. The germline V gene has CDR1 WSHSY and CDR2 SAAADI. The CDR3 nucleotides read TGCGCCAGCAGTAGAATAGCGGGGGGATCCTACGAGCAGTACTTC. Encoded protein: CASSRIAGGSYEQYF.

The chain carries TRBV5-1 and TRBJ1-6; 8 bases line up with TRBD1. The CDR3 is 16 amino acids. The V and J ends lost 3 bases and 6 bases, in that order; junction bases with no gene match: 8. Germline V CDR1 and CDR2: SGHRS, YFSETQ. CDR3 nucleotides: TGCGCCAGCAGCTCAGGGGGCTTCATGGGTAATTCACCCCTCCACTTT. It yields the protein CASSSGGFMGNSPLHF.

This chain connects TRBV2 to TRBJ2-5; D gene unclear. This CDR3 region has 13 residues. Germline V CDR1 and CDR2: SNHLY, FYNNEI. Between the trimmed V and J ends, which lost 1 base and 3 bases, there was a span of 6 bases. The CDR3 DNA sequence: TGTGCCAGCAGTGAAGACGAGGAAGAGACCCAGTACTTC. This codes for CASSEDEEETQYF.

The chain joins TRBV6-5 to TRBJ2-1; TRBD2 matches at 7 bases. The CDR3 runs to 15 residues. Germline V gene data show CDR1 as MNHEY and CDR2 as SVGAGI. Trimming took 4 bases from V and 6 from J; bases not matched to a gene: 9. Here the CDR3 reads CASSSRGRGANEQFF. In DNA form, the CDR3 reads TGTGCCAGCAGTTCCCGAGGGAGGGGAGCCAATGAGCAGTTCTTC.

This clone occurred once. This chain connects TRBV7-9 to TRBJ1-2; possibly TRBD1 for D (5 bases). Germline loops: CDR1 SEHNR, CDR2 FQNEAQ (reference sequence). The germline V and J ends were trimmed by 5 bases and 8 bases, with 9 bases remaining between them. This CDR3 contains 11 residues. DNA for the CDR3: TGTGCCAGCAGCCAACGGGGGGGCTACACCTTC. Encoded protein: CASSQRGGYTF. The full variable domain, completed using reference TRBV7-9 and TRBJ1-2, is DTGVSQNPRHKITKRGQNVTFRCDPISEHNRLYWYRQTLGQGPEFLTYFQNEAQLEKSRLLSDRFSAERPKGSFSTLEIQRTEQGDSAMYLCASSQRGGYTFGSGTRLTVV.

The V and J genes are TRBV7-8 and TRBJ2-7; 8 bases are a match to TRBD1. The CDR3 length is 15 residues. Germline V gives CDR1 SGHVS, CDR2 FQNEAQ. The ends lost 5 bases at V and 3 bases at J; junction bases unmatched: 9. The CDR3 region is CASSPLATGGYEQYF. CDR3 coding DNA: TGTGCCAGCAGCCCCCTAGCAACAGGGGGCTACGAGCAGTACTTC.

The CDR3 coding sequence is TGCGCCAGCAGCTCACCGGGACTAGCGGACGAGCAGTACTTC. This codes for CASSSPGLADEQYF. This chain links TRBV4-1 with TRBJ2-7; 11 bases match TRBD2. Germline V lookup: CDR1 MGHRA, CDR2 YSYEKL. The ends lost 5 bases at V and 5 bases at J; junction bases unmatched: 5. CDR3 length: 14 residues.

Notes on this clone: A much larger clone sits a single nucleotide away, making a read error possible. The V call is TRBV27, the J call TRBJ1-1; D may be TRBD1 (5 bases). Germline CDR1 MNHEY, CDR2 SMNVEV (reference sequence). V lost 3 bases to trimming and J lost 1 base, with 6 bases between them. This CDR3 is 13 amino acids long. In nucleotides, the CDR3 is TGTGCCAGCAGTTTCGACAGGAACACTGAAGCTTTCTTT. Translated: CASSFDRNTEAFF.

The chain uses TRBV28 and TRBJ1-2; D is perhaps TRBD1 (5 bases). This CDR3 region has 13 residues. V was shortened by 10 bases and J by 7 bases, with 19 bases between the two germline ends. CDR1 is MDHEN and CDR2 is SYDVKM in the germline V gene. In DNA form, the CDR3 reads TGTGCCACCACCCGGGGGTTGGGCTTTGGCTACACCTTC. Translation gives CATTRGLGFGYTF.

This sequence joins TRBV27 and TRBJ2-7; 10 bases are a match to TRBD2. The CDR3 has 15 residues. V shed 4 bases, J shed 0 bases, and the junction held 3 bases outside the gene matches. Germline loops: CDR1 MNHEY, CDR2 SMNVEV (reference sequence). The CDR3 sequence is CASSYSGGSSYEQYF. CDR3 DNA: TGTGCCAGCAGTTATAGCGGGGGGAGCTCCTACGAGCAGTACTTC.

The J gene is TRBJ1-2, the V gene TRBV5-1; D may be TRBD1 (5 bases). Germline V CDR1 and CDR2: SGHRS, YFSETQ. Between the trimmed V and J ends, which lost 0 bases and 3 bases, there was a span of 12 bases. The CDR3 covers 15 residues. CDR3 loop: CASSLGPQGHYGYTF. DNA of the CDR3: TGCGCCAGCAGCTTGGGACCCCAGGGCCACTATGGCTACACCTTC.

In the case of this clone: A read error may explain this, as a much larger clone is one base away. The chain employs TRBV5-4 and TRBJ1-3, with D perhaps TRBD1 (5 bases). V lost 5 bases and J lost 4, with 7 bases in between. Looked up from germline, CDR1 is SGHNT and CDR2 is YYREEE (reference sequence). The CDR3 has 12 amino acids. CDR3 nucleotide sequence: TGTGCCAGCAGTAACAGGGGAAACACCATATATTTT. Its protein is CASSNRGNTIYF.

The V gene is TRBV10-3, the J gene TRBJ1-4, with 7 bases identical to TRBD1. The CDR3 runs to 14 residues. The germline V gene has CDR1 ENHRY and CDR2 SYGVKD. V was pared by 10 bases and J by 4 bases, with 9 bases of the junction left unmatched. The CDR3 spells CATRDSLGNEKLFF. CDR3 nucleotides: TGTGCCACCCGGGACAGCCTGGGTAATGAAAAACTGTTTTTT.

This chain uses TRBV14 with TRBJ2-3; D may be TRBD1 (5 bases). The CDR3 is 15 amino acids. V gave up 0 bases and J gave up 6 bases, with 13 bases separating them. Per germline, CDR1 SGHDN and CDR2 FVKESK. In DNA, the CDR3 is TGTGCCAGCAGCCAAGATGGGCAGGGTTATGATACGCAGTATTTT. Its translation: CASSQDGQGYDTQYF.

The J gene is TRBJ2-1, the V gene TRBV5-4, with 8 positions matching TRBD2. Trimming took 0 bases from V and 7 from J; bases not matched to a gene: 6. The germline V gene encodes CDR1 SGHNT and CDR2 YYREEE (reference sequence). The CDR3 length is 15 residues. The CDR3 sequence: CASSLDAGGENEQFF. DNA for the CDR3: TGTGCCAGCAGCTTGGATGCGGGGGGCGAAAATGAGCAGTTCTTC.

A note on this clone: One end of the junction does not line up with germline, which may come from a read error. The CDR3 sequence is CASSLRLGDRSF. CDR3 DNA sequence: TGCGCCAGCAGCTTGAGATTAGGAGACAGGTCCTTC. The V and J genes are TRBV5-1 and TRBJ1-2; weak D call: TRBD1 (6 bases). Per the germline V gene, CDR1 is SGHRS and CDR2 is YFSETQ. The CDR3 runs to 12 residues.

This clone was detected once. V gene TRBV15 combines with J gene TRBJ1-1; a possible D gene is TRBD1 (5 bases). The germline V gene encodes CDR1 LNHNV and CDR2 YYDKDF (reference sequence). This CDR3 spans 14 amino acids. The germline V and J ends were trimmed by 1 base and 4 bases, with 10 bases remaining between them. The DNA of the CDR3 is TGTGCCACCAGCAGAGTCGCTAGGGGCACTGAAGCTTTCTTT. Amino acids: CATSRVARGTEAFF.

J is TRBJ1-5 and V is TRBV23-1, with 8 bases matching TRBD1. TRBV23-1 falls under the ORF class, with uncertain function. The ends lost 4 bases at V and 1 base at J; junction bases unmatched: 9. The CDR3 spans 17 residues. DNA of the CDR3: TGCGCCAGCAGTCGCCTCCAGGGGGCCGTGAGCAATCAGCCCCAGCATTTT. Its protein product is CASSRLQGAVSNQPQHF.

The chain carries TRBV11-2 and TRBJ1-1, with D unresolved. Germline-derived CDR1 and CDR2 are SGHAT and FQNNGV. Trimming left V 8 bases short and J 1 base short, with 11 bases between. The CDR3 consists of 13 residues. DNA for the CDR3: TGTGCCAGCTACAGATCATCGAACACTGAAGCTTTCTTT. Translation gives CASYRSSNTEAFF. Drawing the rest from reference TRBV11-2 and TRBJ1-1, the complete variable domain is EAGVAQSPRYKIIEKRQSVAFWCNPISGHATLYWYQQILGQGPKLLIQFQNNGVVDDSQLPKDRFSAERLKGVDSTLKIQPAKLEDSAVYLCASYRSSNTEAFFGQGTRLTVV.

V and J are TRBV11-2 and TRBJ1-1; D not resolved. The V gene lost 0 bases and the J gene lost 11 bases, with 10 bases spanning the gap. The V gene's germline CDR1 is SGHAT and CDR2 FQNNGV. The CDR3 has 12 residues. The CDR3 region has the DNA TGTGCCAGCAGCTTAGAGAGCGTCGAGGCTTTCTTT. Translated: CASSLESVEAFF.

The V and J genes are TRBV30 and TRBJ2-7; possible D gene TRBD1, 6 bases. The V end was cut by 2 bases, the J end by 5 bases, with 13 bases between. CDR1 is GTSNPN and CDR2 is SVGIG in the germline V gene (reference sequence). The CDR3 has 13 residues. The CDR3 nucleotides read TGTGCCTGGAGTAGCACAGGGCGCGACGAGCAGTACTTC. Protein product: CAWSSTGRDEQYF.

This clone occurred once. The chain joins TRBV2 to TRBJ1-2, with 8 nucleotides matching TRBD1. Germline V gene sequence: CDR1 SNHLY, CDR2 FYNNEI. The CDR3 spans 13 residues. J gave up 4 bases and V 9 bases, and 7 bases lay outside the gene matches. CDR3 in amino acids: CARKGQGLYGYTF. The CDR3, as DNA: TGTGCCAGGAAAGGACAGGGACTCTATGGCTACACCTTC.

The chain joins TRBV27 to TRBJ2-3, with D tentatively TRBD1 (6 bases). The V end lost 2 bases, the J end lost 6 bases, and 12 bases lay between the germline ends. Germline lookup yields CDR1 MNHEY and CDR2 SMNVEV (reference sequence). The CDR3 totals 14 residues. Here the CDR3 reads CASSLNRVPDTQYF. The CDR3 region has the DNA TGTGCCAGCAGTTTAAACAGGGTCCCCGATACGCAGTATTTT.

The V call is TRBV2, the J call TRBJ1-1; D uncertain. Looked up from germline, CDR1 is SNHLY and CDR2 is FYNNEI. This CDR3 has 11 amino acids. Trimming cost V 8 bases and J 6 bases, with 10 bases left between them. CDR3 region: CASVRAAEAFF. DNA for the CDR3: TGTGCCAGCGTGCGGGCCGCTGAAGCTTTCTTT.